Sequencing of this T cell receptor beta chain was carried out in a study of blood T cell repertoires in COVID-19. Study details: Sites in the United States, Italy and Spain provided acute and convalescent COVID-19 samples. PBMCs, B-cell-depleted T cells, or T cells were the source of the cDNA or gDNA that made up the material.

Original methodology: Reference gene primer amplification yielded estimated nucleated cell counts. The protocol was immunoSEQ multiplex PCR, while the TCRdb copy is restricted to in-frame clones and leaves out a portion. V and J calls and clone size are those listed in that table; D and trimming were worked out from the DNA. The sample includes about 200,000 clones, 75% to 85% of them seen just once. V was clipped by 4 bases and J by 4 bases, with 9 bases between them. The CDR3 contains 13 residues. Germline V lookup: CDR1 SGHRS, CDR2 YFSETQ. Sequenced sample: peripheral blood. The source is a man aged 45 to 65 with active or convalescent COVID-19. This chain uses TRBV5-1 with TRBJ2-1; weak D call: TRBD1 (5 bases). DNA of the CDR3: TGCGCCAGCAGCACAGGACCGTACAATGAGCAGTTCTTC. It specifies CASSTGPYNEQFF.